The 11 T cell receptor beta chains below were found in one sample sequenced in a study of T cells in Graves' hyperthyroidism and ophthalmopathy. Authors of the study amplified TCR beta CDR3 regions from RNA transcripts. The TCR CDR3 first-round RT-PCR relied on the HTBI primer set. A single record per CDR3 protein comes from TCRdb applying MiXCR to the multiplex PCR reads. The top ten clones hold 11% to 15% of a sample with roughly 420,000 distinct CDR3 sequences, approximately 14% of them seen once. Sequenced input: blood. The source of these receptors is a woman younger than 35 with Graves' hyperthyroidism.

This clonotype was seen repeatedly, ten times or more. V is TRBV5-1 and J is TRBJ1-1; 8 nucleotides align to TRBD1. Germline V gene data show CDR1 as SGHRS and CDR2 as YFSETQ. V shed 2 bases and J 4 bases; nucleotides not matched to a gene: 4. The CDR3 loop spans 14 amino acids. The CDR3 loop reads CASSFLTGGTEAFF. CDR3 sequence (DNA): TGCGCCAGCAGCTTCCTCACAGGGGGCACTGAAGCTTTCTTT. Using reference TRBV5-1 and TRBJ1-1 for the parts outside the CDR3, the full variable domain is KAGVTQTPRYLIKTRGQQVTLSCSPISGHRSVSWYQQTPGQGLQFLFEYFSETQRNKGNFPGRFSGRQFSNSRSEMNVSTLELGDSALYLCASSFLTGGTEAFFGQGTRLTVV.

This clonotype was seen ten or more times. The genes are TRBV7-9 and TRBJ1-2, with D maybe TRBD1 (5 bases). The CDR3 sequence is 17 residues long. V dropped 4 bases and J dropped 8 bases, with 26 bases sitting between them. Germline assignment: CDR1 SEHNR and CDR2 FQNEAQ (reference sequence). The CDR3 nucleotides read TGTGCCAGCAGCTCGCCCTACGAGCGCAGGGAGGGGAGAGGCTACACCTTC. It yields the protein CASSSPYERREGRGYTF.

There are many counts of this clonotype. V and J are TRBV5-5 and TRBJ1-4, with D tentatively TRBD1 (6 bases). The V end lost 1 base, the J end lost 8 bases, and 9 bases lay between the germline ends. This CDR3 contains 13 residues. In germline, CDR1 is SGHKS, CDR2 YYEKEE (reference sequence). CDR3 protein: CASSLPTGEKLFF. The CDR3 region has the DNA TGTGCCAGCAGCTTGCCCACAGGGGAAAAACTGTTTTTT.

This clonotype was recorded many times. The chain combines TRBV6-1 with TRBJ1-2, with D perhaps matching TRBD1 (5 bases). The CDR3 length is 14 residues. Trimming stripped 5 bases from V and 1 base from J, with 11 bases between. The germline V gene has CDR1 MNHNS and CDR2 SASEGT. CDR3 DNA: TGTGCCAGCAGTAGACTCAGGGATAACTATGGCTACACCTTC. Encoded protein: CASSRLRDNYGYTF.

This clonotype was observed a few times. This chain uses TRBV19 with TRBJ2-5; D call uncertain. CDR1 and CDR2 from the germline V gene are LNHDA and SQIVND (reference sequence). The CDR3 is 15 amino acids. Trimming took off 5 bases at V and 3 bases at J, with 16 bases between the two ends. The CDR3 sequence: CASSRLGFGEETQYF. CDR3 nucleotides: TGTGCCAGTAGTCGACTGGGCTTTGGAGAAGAGACCCAGTACTTC.

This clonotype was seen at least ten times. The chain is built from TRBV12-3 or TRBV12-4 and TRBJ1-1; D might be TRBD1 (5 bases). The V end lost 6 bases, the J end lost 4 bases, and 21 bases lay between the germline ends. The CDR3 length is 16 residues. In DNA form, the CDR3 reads TGTGCCAGCAGGGCGGGGCTCCGGTCCCACGGCACTGAAGCTTTCTTT. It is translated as CASRAGLRSHGTEAFF.

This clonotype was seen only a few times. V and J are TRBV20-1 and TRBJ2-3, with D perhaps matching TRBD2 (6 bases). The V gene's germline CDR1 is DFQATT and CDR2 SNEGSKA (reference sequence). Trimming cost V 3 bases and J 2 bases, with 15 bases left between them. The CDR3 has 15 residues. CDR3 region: CSARVFGGATDTQYF. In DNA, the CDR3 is TGCAGTGCTAGGGTTTTCGGGGGAGCCACAGATACGCAGTATTTT.

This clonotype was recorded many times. The CDR3 protein is CASSFPLQSVTGELFF. CDR3 in DNA: TGTGCCAGCAGCTTCCCACTACAATCTGTCACCGGGGAGCTGTTTTTT. V usage is TRBV11-2 and J usage is TRBJ2-2; no clear D. The germline CDR1 and CDR2 sequences are SGHAT and FQNNGV. The CDR3 is made up of 16 amino acids. V was shortened by 3 bases and J by 4 bases, with 15 bases between the two germline ends.

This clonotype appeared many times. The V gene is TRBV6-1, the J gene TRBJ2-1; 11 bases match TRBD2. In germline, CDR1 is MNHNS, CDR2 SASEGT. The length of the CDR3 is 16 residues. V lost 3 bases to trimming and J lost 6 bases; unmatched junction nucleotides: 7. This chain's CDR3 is CASSDRPGTSGNEQFF. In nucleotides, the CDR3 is TGTGCCAGCAGTGATCGACCCGGGACTAGCGGCAATGAGCAGTTCTTC.

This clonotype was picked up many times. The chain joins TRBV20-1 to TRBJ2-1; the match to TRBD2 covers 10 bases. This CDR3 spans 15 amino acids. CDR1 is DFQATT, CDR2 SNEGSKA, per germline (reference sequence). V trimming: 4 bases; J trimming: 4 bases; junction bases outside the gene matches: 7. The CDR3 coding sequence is TGCAGTGCTACCGCTCTAGCGGGGGATTACAATGAGCAGTTCTTC. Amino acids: CSATALAGDYNEQFF.

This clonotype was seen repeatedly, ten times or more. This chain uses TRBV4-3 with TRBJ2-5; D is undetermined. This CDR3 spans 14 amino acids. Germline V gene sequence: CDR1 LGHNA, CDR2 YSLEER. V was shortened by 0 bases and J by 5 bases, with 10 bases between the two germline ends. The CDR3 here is CASSQESGWETQYF. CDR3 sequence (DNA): TGCGCCAGCAGCCAAGAATCAGGTTGGGAGACCCAGTACTTC.